This TCR beta chain was obtained from a study of cytomegalovirus exposure and HLA in healthy donors (dated by TCRdb to about 2017). For the study in its entirety: According to a later analysis, one platform produced both the roughly 110 validation repertoires and the approximately 660 repertoires of the first cohort. The study was designed to test whether signatures of past pathogen exposure could be identified by cataloging public T cell receptors. The study combined high-throughput TCR immunosequencing, statistical association of individual TCRs with disease status, and machine learning to predict cytomegalovirus infection status. Along with the approximately 700-subject first cohort, a separate validation cohort of roughly 110 different subjects was used. The investigation overall reported the following: The classifier was reported to diagnose cytomegalovirus status with high specificity and sensitivity in both the original and validation cohorts. A later analysis lacked HLA typing for the validation cohort, so it scored co-occurrence in that cohort across all 110 or so repertoires. In vitro tests confirmed that a few of the cytomegalovirus-associated TCR beta chains recognize cytomegalovirus antigens. In the study, some 160 TCR beta chains were listed as associated with cytomegalovirus. According to the authors, the approach could potentially be generalized to other disease states and immunological phenotypes. Of the cluster scores, 85% to 95% were above 0 in a later analysis, which found that TCRs clustered in the first cohort also tended to co-occur in the 90 to 150 validation repertoires. While some public TCRs were present in many individuals, most TCR sequences turned up only very rarely across donors.

The germline V end is reduced by 5 bases and the J end by 5 bases; junction bases left unmatched: 11. The CDR3 sequence holds 15 residues, the cysteine and phenylalanine included. Only CDR3 DNA is held: 45 bases, read in frame from base 1. The CDR1 and CDR2 encoded by the germline V gene are SGHTA and FQGNSA. Receptor amplification or capture employed the immunoSEQ multiplex PCR assay. In the paper's pipeline: A statistical classification framework was developed to diagnose cytomegalovirus status using the catalog of TCR beta chain sequences. As stored in TCRdb, this immuneACCESS dataset retains in-frame rearrangements with V and J assigned. A fraction of the clones does not appear; measured against another copy, unresolved V genes explain less than half of the discrepancy, and the remainder lacks a known reason. Clone size and the V and J calls come from that table; the DNA yielded D and trimming. The sample has over 100,000 clones on record, about nine tenths of them singletons. The ten largest clones add up to 3% to 4% of the sample.

Of note for this clone: Its binding antigen is unknown. The record has no base qualities; no much larger clone is one base away.

Donors formed part of the validation cohort, which comprised fewer than 150 subjects and was distinct from the first cohort of several hundred subjects. The chain employs TRBV7-2 and TRBJ2-7, with 8 bases in between that match TRBD1. The origin of this receptor is a man aged 25-45 years in good health and CMV-seronegative. The sequencing sample was made of PBMCs. The DNA reads TGTGCCAGCAGCACCAACAGGGGGAGAGGGAACGAGCAGTACTTC. Its protein product is CASSTNRGRGNEQYF.